This T cell receptor (beta chain) is from a study of regulatory T cells in long-lasting Graves disease. Overall study results and limits: Persistent patients shared 2,500 to 3,000 public clonotypes among themselves. Newly diagnosed patients shared fewer, at roughly 1,000.

Time point in this sample: persistent/refractory GD, antithyroid drugs over 5 years with positive TRAb. With RNA extracted from PBMCs as input, the TCR library was made. Libraries of TCR beta came from iRepertoire HTBI primers plus Arm-PCR of CDR3 regions. TCRdb re-derived calls from the multiplex PCR reads in MiXCR, one entry per CDR3 protein. The sample holds about 400,000 distinct CDR3 sequences, around 21% seen once. This clonotype was seen many times. Its target is not known. The CDR3 spans 11 residues. Germline assignment: CDR1 MNHEY and CDR2 SMNVEV (reference sequence). Trimming pared 6 bases from V and 8 bases from J, leaving 10 bases between.

The input for sequencing was peripheral blood mononuclear cells (PBMCs), taken when the disease was refractory, from a patient treated with antithyroid drugs. The V call is TRBV27, the J call TRBJ1-2; D unresolved. This clonotype originated in a female donor with Graves disease. CDR3 nucleotide sequence: TGTGCCAGCAGACAAAGGGAGGGCTACACCTTC. It is translated as CASRQREGYTF.